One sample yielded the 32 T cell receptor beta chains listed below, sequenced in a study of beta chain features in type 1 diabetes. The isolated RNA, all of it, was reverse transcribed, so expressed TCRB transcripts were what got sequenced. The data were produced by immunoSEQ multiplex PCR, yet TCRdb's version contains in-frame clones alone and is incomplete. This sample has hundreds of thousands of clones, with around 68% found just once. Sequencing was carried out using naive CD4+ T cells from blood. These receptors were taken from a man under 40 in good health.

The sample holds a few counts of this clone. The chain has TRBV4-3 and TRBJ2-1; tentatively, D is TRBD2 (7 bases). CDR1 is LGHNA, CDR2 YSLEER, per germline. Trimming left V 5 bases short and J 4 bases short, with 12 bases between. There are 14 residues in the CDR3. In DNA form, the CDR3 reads TGCGCCAGCAGCAAGGGAGGGGGGTACAATGAGCAGTTCTTC. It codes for CASSKGGGYNEQFF.

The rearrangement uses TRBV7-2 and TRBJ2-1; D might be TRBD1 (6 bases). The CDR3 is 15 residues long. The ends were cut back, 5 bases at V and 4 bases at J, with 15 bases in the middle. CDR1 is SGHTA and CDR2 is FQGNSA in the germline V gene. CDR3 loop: CASSPRDRFYNEQFF. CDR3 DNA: TGTGCCAGCAGCCCGAGAGACAGGTTTTACAATGAGCAGTTCTTC.

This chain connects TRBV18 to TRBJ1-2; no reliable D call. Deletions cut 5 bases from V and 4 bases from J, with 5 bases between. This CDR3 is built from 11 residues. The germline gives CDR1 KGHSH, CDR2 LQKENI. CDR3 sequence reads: CASSESYGYTF. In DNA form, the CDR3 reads TGTGCCAGCTCAGAGAGCTATGGCTACACCTTC.

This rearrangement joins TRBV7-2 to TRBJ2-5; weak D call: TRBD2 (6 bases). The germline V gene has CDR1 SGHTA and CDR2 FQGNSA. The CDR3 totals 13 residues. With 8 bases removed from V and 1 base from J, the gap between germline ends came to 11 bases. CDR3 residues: CASAAGFQETQYF. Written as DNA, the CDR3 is TGTGCCAGCGCGGCGGGGTTCCAAGAGACCCAGTACTTC.

This chain's CDR3 is CSVEDLRVTDTQYF. The CDR3 DNA sequence: TGCAGCGTTGAAGATCTCAGGGTGACAGATACGCAGTATTTT. This chain links TRBV29-1 with TRBJ2-3, with TRBD1 as a possible D gene (5 bases). The V end lost 0 bases, the J end lost 3 bases, and 10 bases lay between the germline ends. Germline V gene sequence: CDR1 SQVTM, CDR2 ANQGSEA. The CDR3 covers 14 residues.

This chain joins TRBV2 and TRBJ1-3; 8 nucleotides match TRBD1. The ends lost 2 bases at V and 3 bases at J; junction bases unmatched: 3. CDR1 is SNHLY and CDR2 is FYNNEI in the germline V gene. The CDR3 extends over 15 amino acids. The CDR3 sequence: CASSEQGANGNTIYF. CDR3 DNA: TGTGCCAGCAGTGAACAGGGGGCGAATGGAAACACCATATATTTT.

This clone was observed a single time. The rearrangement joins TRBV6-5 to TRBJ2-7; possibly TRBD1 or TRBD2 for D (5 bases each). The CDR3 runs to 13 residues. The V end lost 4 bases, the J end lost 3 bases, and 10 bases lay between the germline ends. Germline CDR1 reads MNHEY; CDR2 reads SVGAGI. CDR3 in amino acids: CASSSPGSYEQYF. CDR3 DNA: TGTGCCAGCAGTTCCCCAGGGAGCTACGAGCAGTACTTC.

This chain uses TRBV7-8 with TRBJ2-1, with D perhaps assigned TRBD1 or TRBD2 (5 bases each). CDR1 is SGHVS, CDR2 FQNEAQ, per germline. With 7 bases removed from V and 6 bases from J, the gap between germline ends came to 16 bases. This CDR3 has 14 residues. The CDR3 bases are TGTGCCAGCACTTCTAGCAAAGGGGTCAATGAGCAGTTCTTC. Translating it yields CASTSSKGVNEQFF.

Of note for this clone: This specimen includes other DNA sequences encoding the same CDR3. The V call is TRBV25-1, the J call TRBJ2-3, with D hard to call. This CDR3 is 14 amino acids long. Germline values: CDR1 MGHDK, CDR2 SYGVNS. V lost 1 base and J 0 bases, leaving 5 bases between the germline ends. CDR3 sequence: CASSESSSTDTQYF. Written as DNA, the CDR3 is TGTGCCAGCAGTGAATCCAGTAGCACAGATACGCAGTATTTT.

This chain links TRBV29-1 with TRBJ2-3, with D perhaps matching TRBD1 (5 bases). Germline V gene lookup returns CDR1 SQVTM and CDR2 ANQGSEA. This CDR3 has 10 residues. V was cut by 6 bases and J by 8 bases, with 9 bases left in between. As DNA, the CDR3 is TGCAGCGTCGCTAGGGGTACGCAGTATTTT. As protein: CSVARGTQYF.

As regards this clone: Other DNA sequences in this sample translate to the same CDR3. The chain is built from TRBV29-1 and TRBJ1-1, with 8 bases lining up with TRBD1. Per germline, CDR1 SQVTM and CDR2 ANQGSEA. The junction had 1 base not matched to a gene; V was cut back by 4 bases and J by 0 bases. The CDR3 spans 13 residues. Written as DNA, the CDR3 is TGCAGCGTTGTGGACAGGGTGAACACTGAAGCTTTCTTT. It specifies CSVVDRVNTEAFF.

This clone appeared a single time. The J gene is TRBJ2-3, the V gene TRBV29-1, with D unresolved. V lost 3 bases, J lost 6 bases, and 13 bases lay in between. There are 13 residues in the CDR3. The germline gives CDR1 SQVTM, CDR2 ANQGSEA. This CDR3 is CSVDRAKPDTQYF. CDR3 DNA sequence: TGCAGCGTTGATCGGGCCAAACCGGATACGCAGTATTTT.

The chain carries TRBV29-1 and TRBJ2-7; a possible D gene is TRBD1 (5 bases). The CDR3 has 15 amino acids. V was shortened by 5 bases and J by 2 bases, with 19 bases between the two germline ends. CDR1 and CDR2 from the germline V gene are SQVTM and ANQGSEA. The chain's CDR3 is CSVSLMTESPYEQYF. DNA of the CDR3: TGCAGCGTTTCTTTAATGACAGAGTCTCCCTACGAGCAGTACTTC.

CDR3 bases: TGCAGCGTTGTAGGGACTAGTATGTTTGAGCAGTTCTTC. Translating it yields CSVVGTSMFEQFF. This sequence joins TRBV29-1 and TRBJ2-1; 8 bases align to TRBD2. This CDR3 is 13 amino acids long. Trimming removed 4 bases from V and 9 bases from J; junction bases left unmatched: 8. From germline, CDR1 is SQVTM and CDR2 ANQGSEA.

As DNA, the CDR3 is TGTGCCTGGTCTCAGGGCAACACTGAAGCTTTCTTT. It translates to CAWSQGNTEAFF. The chain couples TRBV30 to TRBJ1-1; maybe TRBD1 (5 bases). This CDR3 has 12 amino acids. V lost 5 bases and J 2 bases, leaving 9 bases between the germline ends. CDR1 is GTSNPN, CDR2 SVGIG, per germline (reference sequence).

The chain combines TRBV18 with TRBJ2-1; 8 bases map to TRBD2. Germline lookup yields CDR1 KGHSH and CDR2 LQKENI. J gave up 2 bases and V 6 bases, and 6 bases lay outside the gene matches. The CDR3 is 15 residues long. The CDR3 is CASSSNSGTYNEQFF. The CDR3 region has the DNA TGTGCCAGCTCGTCGAATAGCGGGACCTACAATGAGCAGTTCTTC.

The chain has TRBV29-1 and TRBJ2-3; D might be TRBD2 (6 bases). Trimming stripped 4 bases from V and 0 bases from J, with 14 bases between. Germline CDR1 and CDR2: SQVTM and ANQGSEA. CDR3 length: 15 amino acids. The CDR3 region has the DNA TGCAGCGTTGTTTTAAGCGGAGGGAGCACAGATACGCAGTATTTT. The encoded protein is CSVVLSGGSTDTQYF.

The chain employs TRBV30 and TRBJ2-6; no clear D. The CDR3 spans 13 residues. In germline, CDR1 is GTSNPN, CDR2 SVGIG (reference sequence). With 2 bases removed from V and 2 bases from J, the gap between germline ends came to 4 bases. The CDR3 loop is CAWSWAGANVLTF. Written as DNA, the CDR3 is TGTGCCTGGAGTTGGGCTGGGGCCAACGTCCTGACTTTC.

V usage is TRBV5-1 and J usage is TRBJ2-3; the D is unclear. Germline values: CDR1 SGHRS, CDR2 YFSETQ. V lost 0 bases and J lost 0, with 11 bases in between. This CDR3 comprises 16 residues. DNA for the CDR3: TGCGCCAGCAGCTTGGGTTCCCGGGTTAGCACAGATACGCAGTATTTT. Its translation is CASSLGSRVSTDTQYF. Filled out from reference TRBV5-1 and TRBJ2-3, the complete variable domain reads KAGVTQTPRYLIKTRGQQVTLSCSPISGHRSVSWYQQTPGQGLQFLFEYFSETQRNKGNFPGRFSGRQFSNSRSEMNVSTLELGDSALYLCASSLGSRVSTDTQYFGPGTRLTVL.

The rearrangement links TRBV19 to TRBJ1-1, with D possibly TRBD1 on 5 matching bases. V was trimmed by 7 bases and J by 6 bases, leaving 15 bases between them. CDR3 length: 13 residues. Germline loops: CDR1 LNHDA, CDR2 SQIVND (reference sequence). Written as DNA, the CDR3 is TGTGCCAGTACCCGTTGGGGGGACGCTGAAGCTTTCTTT. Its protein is CASTRWGDAEAFF. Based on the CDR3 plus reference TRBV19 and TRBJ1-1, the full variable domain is DGGITQSPKYLFRKEGQNVTLSCEQNLNHDAMYWYRQDPGQGLRLIYYSQIVNDFQKGDIAEGYSVSREKKESFPLTVTSAQKNPTAFYLCASTRWGDAEAFFGQGTRLTVV.

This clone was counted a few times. The CDR3 DNA is TGTGCCAGCAGCCCGGGACTAGCGGGATACGAGCAGTACTTC. Amino acid sequence: CASSPGLAGYEQYF. This chain links TRBV7-2 with TRBJ2-7, with 13 bases identical to TRBD2. Germline V gene lookup returns CDR1 SGHTA and CDR2 FQGNSA. CDR3 length: 14 amino acids. V lost 5 bases to trimming and J lost 4 bases; unmatched junction nucleotides: 2.

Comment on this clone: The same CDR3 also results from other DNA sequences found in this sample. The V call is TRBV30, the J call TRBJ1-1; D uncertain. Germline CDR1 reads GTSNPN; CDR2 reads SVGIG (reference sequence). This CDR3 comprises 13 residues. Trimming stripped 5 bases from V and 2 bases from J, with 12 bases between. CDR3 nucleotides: TGTGCCTGGTCGAGGCAGACAAACACTGAAGCTTTCTTT. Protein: CAWSRQTNTEAFF.

The chain's CDR3 is CASTGGYGYTF. The CDR3, as DNA: TGTGCCAGCACCGGGGGTTATGGCTACACCTTC. The rearrangement links TRBV2 to TRBJ1-2; a possible D gene is TRBD1 (5 bases). This CDR3 spans 11 amino acids. Germline-derived CDR1 and CDR2 are SNHLY and FYNNEI. V gave up 7 bases and J gave up 5 bases, with 8 bases separating them.

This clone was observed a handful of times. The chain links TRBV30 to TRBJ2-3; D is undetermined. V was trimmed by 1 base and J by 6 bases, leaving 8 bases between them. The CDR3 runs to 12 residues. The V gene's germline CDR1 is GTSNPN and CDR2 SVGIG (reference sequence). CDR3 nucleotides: TGTGCCTGGAGTGCTGTATCTGATACGCAGTATTTT. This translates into CAWSAVSDTQYF.

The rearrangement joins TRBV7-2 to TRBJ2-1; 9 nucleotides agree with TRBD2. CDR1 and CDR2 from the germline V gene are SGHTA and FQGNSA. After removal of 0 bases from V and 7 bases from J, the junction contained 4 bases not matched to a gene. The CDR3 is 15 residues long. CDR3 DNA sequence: TGTGCCAGCAGCTTAGCAGCGGGAGGCAGTAATGAGCAGTTCTTC. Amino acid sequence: CASSLAAGGSNEQFF.

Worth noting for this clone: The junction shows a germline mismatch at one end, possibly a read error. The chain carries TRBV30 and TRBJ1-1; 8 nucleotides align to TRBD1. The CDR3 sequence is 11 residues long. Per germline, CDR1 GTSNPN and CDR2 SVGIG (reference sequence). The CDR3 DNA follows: TGCCAGGGGGCGCGGAACACTGAAGCTTTCTTT. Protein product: CQGARNTEAFF.

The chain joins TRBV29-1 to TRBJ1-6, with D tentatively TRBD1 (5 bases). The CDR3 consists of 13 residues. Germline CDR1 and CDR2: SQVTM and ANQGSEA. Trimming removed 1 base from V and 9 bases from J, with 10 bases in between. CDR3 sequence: CSVEASQGSPLHF. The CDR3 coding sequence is TGCAGCGTTGAAGCTTCGCAGGGTTCACCCCTCCACTTT.

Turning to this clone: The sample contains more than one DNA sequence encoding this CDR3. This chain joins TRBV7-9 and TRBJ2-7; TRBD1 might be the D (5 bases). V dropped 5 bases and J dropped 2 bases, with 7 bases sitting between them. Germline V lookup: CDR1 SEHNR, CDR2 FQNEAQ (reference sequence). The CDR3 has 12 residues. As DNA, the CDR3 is TGTGCCAGCAGCCTGGACACCTACGAGCAGTACTTC. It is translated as CASSLDTYEQYF.

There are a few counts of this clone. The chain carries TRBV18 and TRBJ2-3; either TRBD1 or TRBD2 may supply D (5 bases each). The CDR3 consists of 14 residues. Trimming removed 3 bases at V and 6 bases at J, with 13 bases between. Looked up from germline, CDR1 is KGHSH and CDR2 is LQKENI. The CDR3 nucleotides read TGTGCCAGCTCACCGCCGGGACGGGCGGATACGCAGTATTTT. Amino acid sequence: CASSPPGRADTQYF.

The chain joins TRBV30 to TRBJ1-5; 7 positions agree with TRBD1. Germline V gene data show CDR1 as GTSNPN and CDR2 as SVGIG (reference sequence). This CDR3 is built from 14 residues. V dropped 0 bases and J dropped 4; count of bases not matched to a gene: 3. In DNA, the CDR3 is TGTGCCTGGAGTGTGACAGGGTCAAATCAGCCCCAGCATTTT. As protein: CAWSVTGSNQPQHF.

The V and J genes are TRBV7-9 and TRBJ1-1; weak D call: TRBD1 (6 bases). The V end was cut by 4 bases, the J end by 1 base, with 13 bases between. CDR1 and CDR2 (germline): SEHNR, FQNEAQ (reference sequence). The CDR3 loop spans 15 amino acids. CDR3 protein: CASSSGGQPNTEAFF. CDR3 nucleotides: TGTGCCAGCAGCTCGGGCGGACAGCCGAACACTGAAGCTTTCTTT.

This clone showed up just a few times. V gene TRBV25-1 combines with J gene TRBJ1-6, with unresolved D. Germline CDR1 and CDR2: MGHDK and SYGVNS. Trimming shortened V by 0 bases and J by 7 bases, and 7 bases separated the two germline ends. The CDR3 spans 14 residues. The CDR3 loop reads CASSEYRPNSPLHF. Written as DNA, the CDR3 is TGTGCCAGCAGTGAATACCGACCGAATTCACCCCTCCACTTT.